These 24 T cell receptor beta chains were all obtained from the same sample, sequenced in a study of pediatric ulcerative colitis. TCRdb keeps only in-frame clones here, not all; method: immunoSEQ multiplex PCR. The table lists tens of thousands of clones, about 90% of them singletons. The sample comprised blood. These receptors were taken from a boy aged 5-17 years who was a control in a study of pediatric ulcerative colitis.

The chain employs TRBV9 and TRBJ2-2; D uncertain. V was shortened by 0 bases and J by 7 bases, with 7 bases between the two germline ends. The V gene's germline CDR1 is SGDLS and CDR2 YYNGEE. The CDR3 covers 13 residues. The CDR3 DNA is TGTGCCAGCAGCGTAGGGGATAACGGGGAGCTGTTTTTT. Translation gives CASSVGDNGELFF.

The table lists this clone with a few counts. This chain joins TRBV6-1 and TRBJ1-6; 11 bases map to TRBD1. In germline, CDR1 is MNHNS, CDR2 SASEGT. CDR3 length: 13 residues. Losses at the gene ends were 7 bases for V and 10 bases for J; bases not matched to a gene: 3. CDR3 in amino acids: CASKGQGGSPLHF. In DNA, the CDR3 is TGTGCCAGCAAGGGACAGGGGGGATCACCCCTCCACTTT.

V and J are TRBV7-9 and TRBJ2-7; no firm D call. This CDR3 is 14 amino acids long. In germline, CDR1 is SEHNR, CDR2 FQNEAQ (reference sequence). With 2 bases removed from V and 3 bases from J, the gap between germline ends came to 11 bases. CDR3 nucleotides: TGTGCCAGCAGCTTATCTAACAGAAACTACGAGCAGTACTTC. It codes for CASSLSNRNYEQYF.

The CDR3 loop reads CASSGAWGLNTEAFF. The CDR3 region has the DNA TGTGCCAGCAGTGGGGCCTGGGGGCTTAACACTGAAGCTTTCTTT. The J gene is TRBJ1-1, the V gene TRBV6-1; D perhaps matches TRBD1 (6 bases). V was clipped by 4 bases and J by 2 bases, with 14 bases between them. Germline V lookup: CDR1 MNHNS, CDR2 SASEGT. The CDR3 contains 15 residues.

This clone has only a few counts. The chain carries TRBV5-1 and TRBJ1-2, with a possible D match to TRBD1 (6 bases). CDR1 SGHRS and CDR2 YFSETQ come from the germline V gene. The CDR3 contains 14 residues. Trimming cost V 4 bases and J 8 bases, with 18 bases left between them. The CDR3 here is CASSPRGGAGGYTF. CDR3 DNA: TGCGCCAGCAGCCCCCGGGGGGGCGCGGGAGGCTACACCTTC.

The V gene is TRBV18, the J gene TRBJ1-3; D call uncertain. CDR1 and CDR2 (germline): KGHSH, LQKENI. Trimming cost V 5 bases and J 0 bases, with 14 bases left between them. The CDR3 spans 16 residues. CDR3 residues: CASSSNGPDSGNTIYF. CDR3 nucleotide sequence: TGTGCCAGCTCATCGAATGGACCGGACTCTGGAAACACCATATATTTT. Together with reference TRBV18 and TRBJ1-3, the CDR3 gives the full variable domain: NAGVMQNPRHLVRRRGQEARLRCSPMKGHSHVYWYRQLPEEGLKFMVYLQKENIIDESGMPKERFSAEFPKEGPSILRIQQVVRGDSAAYFCASSSNGPDSGNTIYFGEGSWLTVV.

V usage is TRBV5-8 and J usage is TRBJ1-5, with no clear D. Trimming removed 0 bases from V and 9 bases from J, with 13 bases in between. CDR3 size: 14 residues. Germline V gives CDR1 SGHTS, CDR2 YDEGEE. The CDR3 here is CASSLVGMGLPQHF. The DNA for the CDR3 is TGTGCCAGCAGCTTGGTTGGAATGGGTCTGCCCCAGCATTTT.

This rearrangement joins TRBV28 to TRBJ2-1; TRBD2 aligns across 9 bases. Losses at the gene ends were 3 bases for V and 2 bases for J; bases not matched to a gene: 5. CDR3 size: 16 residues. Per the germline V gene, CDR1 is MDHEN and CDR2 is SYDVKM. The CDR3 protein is CASSLRPSGTYNEQFF. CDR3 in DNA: TGTGCCAGCAGTTTGCGTCCTAGCGGGACCTACAATGAGCAGTTCTTC.

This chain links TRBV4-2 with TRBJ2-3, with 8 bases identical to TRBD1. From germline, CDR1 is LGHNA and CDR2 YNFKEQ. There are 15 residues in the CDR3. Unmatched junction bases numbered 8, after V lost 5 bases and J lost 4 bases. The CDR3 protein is CASSAGQADPDTQYF. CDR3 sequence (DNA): TGTGCCAGCAGCGCGGGACAGGCAGATCCAGATACGCAGTATTTT.

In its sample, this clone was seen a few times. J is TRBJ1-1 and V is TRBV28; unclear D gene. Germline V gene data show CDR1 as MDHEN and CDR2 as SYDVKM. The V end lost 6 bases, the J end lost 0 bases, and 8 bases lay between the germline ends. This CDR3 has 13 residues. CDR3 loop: CASSSPLNTEAFF. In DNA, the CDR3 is TGTGCCAGCAGCTCGCCGTTGAACACTGAAGCTTTCTTT.

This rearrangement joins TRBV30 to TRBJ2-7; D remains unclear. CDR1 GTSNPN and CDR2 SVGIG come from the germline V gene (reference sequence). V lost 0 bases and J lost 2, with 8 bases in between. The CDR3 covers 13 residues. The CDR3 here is CAWSVLAAYEQYF. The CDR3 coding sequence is TGTGCCTGGAGTGTGTTGGCAGCCTACGAGCAGTACTTC.

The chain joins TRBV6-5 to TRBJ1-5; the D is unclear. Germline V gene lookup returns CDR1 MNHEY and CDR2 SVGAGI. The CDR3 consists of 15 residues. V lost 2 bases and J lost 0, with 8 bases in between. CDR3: CASSYAQSSNQPQHF. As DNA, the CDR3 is TGTGCCAGCAGTTACGCACAGAGTAGCAATCAGCCCCAGCATTTT.

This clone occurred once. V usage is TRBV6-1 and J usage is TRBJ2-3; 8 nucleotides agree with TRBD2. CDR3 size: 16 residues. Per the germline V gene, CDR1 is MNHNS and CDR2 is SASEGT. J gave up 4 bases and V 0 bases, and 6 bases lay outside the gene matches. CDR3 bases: TGTGCCAGCAGTGAAGCCCCGGGACTAGAGCCAGATACGCAGTATTTT. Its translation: CASSEAPGLEPDTQYF.

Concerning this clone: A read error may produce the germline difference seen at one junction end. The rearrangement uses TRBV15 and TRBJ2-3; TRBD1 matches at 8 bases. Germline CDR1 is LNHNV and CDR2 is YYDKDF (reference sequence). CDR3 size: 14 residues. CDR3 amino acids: CATSRDRGVDTQYF. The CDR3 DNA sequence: TGTGCCACCAGCCGAGACAGGGGAGTGGATACGCAGTATTTT.

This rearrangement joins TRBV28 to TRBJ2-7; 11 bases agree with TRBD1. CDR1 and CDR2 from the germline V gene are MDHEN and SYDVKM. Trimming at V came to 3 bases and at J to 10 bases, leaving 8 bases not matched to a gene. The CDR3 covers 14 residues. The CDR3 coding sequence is TGTGCCAGCAGTTTCCGGACAGGGGGCAAGGAACAGTACTTC. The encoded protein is CASSFRTGGKEQYF. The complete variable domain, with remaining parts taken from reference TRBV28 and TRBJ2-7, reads DVKVTQSSRYLVKRTGEKVFLECVQDMDHENMFWYRQDPGLGLRLIYFSYDVKMKEKGDIPEGYSVSREKKERFSLILESASTNQTSMYLCASSFRTGGKEQYFGPGTRLTVT.

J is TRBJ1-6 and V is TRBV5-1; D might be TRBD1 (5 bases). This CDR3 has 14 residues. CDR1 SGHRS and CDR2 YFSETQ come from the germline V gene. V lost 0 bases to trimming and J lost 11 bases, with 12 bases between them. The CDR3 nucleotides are TGCGCCAGCAGCTTGGAGGGAGGGGAAACACCCCTCCACTTT. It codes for CASSLEGGETPLHF. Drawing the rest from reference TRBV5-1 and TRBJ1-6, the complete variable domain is KAGVTQTPRYLIKTRGQQVTLSCSPISGHRSVSWYQQTPGQGLQFLFEYFSETQRNKGNFPGRFSGRQFSNSRSEMNVSTLELGDSALYLCASSLEGGETPLHFGNGTRLTVT.

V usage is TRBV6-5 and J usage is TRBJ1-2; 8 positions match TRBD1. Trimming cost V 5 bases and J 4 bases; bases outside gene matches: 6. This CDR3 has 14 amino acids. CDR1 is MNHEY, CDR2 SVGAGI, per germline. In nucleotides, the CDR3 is TGTGCCAGCAGTGAAAGACAGGGGACCTATGGCTACACCTTC. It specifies CASSERQGTYGYTF.

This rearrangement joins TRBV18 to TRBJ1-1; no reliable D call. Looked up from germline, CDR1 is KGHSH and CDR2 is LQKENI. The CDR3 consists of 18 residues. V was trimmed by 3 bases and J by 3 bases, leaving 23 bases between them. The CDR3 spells CASSPIINLEIRDTEAFF. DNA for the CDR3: TGTGCCAGCTCACCCATTATTAATTTGGAAATTCGGGACACTGAAGCTTTCTTT. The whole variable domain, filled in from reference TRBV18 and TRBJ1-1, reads NAGVMQNPRHLVRRRGQEARLRCSPMKGHSHVYWYRQLPEEGLKFMVYLQKENIIDESGMPKERFSAEFPKEGPSILRIQQVVRGDSAAYFCASSPIINLEIRDTEAFFGQGTRLTVV.

The CDR3 sequence: CASSLYLDSYEQYF. The CDR3 DNA reads TGTGCCAGCAGCTTGTATCTTGACAGCTACGAGCAGTACTTC. V and J are TRBV5-4 and TRBJ2-7; perhaps TRBD1 as D (5 bases). Germline V lookup: CDR1 SGHNT, CDR2 YYREEE (reference sequence). This CDR3 has 14 residues. With 1 base removed from V and 3 bases from J, the gap between germline ends came to 11 bases.

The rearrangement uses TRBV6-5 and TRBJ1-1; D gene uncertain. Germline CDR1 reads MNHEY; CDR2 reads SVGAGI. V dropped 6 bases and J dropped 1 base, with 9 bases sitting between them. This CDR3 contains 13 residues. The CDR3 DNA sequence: TGTGCCAGCAGCACACTAAGGAACACTGAAGCTTTCTTT. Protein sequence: CASSTLRNTEAFF.

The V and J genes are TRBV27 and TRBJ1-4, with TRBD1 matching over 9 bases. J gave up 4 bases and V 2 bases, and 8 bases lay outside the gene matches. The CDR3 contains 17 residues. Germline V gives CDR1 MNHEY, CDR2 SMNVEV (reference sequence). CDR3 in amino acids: CASSLNHRGRLNEKLFF. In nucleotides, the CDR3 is TGTGCCAGCAGTTTAAACCACAGGGGGCGACTTAATGAAAAACTGTTTTTT.

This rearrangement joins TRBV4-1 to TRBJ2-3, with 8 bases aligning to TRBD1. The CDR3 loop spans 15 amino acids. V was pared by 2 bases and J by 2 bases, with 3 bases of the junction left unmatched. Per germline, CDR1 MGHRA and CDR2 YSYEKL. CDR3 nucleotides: TGCGCCAGCAGCCAATTGACAGGGGACACAGATACGCAGTATTTT. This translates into CASSQLTGDTDTQYF.

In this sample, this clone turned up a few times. The CDR3 sequence: CASSKGQYNSPLHF. The CDR3 DNA reads TGTGCCAGCAGCAAGGGACAGTATAATTCACCCCTCCACTTT. The rearrangement links TRBV6-5 to TRBJ1-6; 7 bases are shared with TRBD1. The CDR3 runs to 14 residues. The junction had 3 bases not matched to a gene; V was cut back by 6 bases and J by 4 bases. Per germline, CDR1 MNHEY and CDR2 SVGAGI.

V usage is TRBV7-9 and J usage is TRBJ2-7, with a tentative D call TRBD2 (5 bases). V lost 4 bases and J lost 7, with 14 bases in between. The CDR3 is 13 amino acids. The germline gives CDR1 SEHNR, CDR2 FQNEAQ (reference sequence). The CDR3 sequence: CASSSRTLGEQYF. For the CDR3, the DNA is TGTGCCAGCAGCTCCCGGACTCTGGGGGAGCAGTACTTC. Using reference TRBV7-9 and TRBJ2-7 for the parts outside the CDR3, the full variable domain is DTGVSQNPRHKITKRGQNVTFRCDPISEHNRLYWYRQTLGQGPEFLTYFQNEAQLEKSRLLSDRFSAERPKGSFSTLEIQRTEQGDSAMYLCASSSRTLGEQYFGPGTRLTVT.